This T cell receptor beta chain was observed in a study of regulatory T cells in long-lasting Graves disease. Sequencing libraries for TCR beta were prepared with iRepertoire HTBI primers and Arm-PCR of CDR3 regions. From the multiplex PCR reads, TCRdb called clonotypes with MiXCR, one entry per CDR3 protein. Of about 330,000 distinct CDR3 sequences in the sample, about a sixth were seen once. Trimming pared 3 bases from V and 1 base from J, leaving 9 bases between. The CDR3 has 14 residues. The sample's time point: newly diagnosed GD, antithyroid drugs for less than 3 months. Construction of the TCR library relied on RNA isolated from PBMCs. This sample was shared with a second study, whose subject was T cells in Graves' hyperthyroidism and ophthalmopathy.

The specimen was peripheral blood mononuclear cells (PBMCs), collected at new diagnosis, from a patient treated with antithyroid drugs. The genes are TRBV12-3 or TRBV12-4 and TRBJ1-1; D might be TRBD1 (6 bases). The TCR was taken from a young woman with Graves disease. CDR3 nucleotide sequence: TGTGCCAGCAGTTTCTGGGGGGCGAACACTGAAGCTTTCTTT. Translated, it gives CASSFWGANTEAFF.